The rows below give T cell receptor beta chains drawn from one sample of a study of cytomegalovirus exposure and HLA in healthy donors. Produced via immunoSEQ multiplex PCR; TCRdb's table is partial and in-frame only. The repertoire holds approximately 150,000 clones, with about 89% as singletons. The specimen was PBMCs. The receptors here all came from a man between 18 and 29 years old in good health and CMV-seropositive. Each CDR3 is given with its conserved first and last residue. A D gene is named only where the DNA matches it firmly. Only part of the rows carry a size: once, few, many, or a class if the clone is expanded.

j_call d_call v_call clone_size cdr3_aa cdr3_nt
TRBJ1-1 . TRBV5-1 . CASRWGSAGNTEAFF TGCGCCAGCAGATGGGGATCGGCGGGGAACACTGAAGCTTTCTTT
TRBJ2-7 TRBD1 TRBV29-1 . CSVGPHRQGRYEQYF TGCAGCGTTGGGCCGCACCGACAGGGAAGGTACGAGCAGTACTTC
TRBJ2-7 . TRBV7-6 . CASSLDNEQYF TGTGCCAGCAGCTTAGATAACGAGCAGTACTTC
TRBJ1-2 . TRBV18 . CASSPGHPYTSYTF TGTGCCAGCTCACCTGGACATCCATATACTAGCTACACCTTC
TRBJ1-3 . TRBV19 . CASSIGLSGNTIYF TGTGCCAGTAGTATAGGACTGTCTGGAAACACCATATATTTT
TRBJ2-2 TRBD2 TRBV6-5 . CASLGGSSNTGELFF TGTGCCAGTTTGGGCGGGAGTTCGAACACCGGGGAGCTGTTTTTT
TRBJ2-4 TRBD1 TRBV7-2 . CASGSGQAEYIQYF TGTGCCAGCGGTTCGGGACAGGCGGAGTACATTCAGTACTTC
TRBJ2-1 TRBD2 TRBV10-3 many CAISDGGGANEQFF TGTGCCATCAGTGATGGCGGGGGGGCCAATGAGCAGTTCTTC
TRBJ2-5 TRBD2 TRBV7-3 . CASSSIAGDQETQYF TGTGCCAGCAGCTCTATAGCGGGGGATCAAGAGACCCAGTACTTC
TRBJ1-4 . TRBV27 . CASFPSGRGNEKLFF TGTGCCAGCTTTCCATCAGGGCGGGGTAATGAAAAACTGTTTTTT
TRBJ1-1 . TRBV14 . CASSLQGNTEAFF TGTGCCAGCAGCCTCCAGGGGAACACTGAAGCTTTCTTT
TRBJ1-4 TRBD1 TRBV28 . CASRPNPGQSNEKLFF TGTGCCAGCAGACCGAACCCGGGACAGTCGAATGAAAAACTGTTTTTT
TRBJ1-3 . TRBV4-2 . CASSQVTGSTGNTIYF TGTGCCAGCAGCCAAGTTACAGGGTCCACTGGAAACACCATATATTTT
TRBJ2-2 TRBD2 TRBV28 . CASTRPPGTSGSRTGELFF TGTGCCAGCACCAGACCCCCTGGGACTAGCGGGAGTAGGACCGGGGAGCTGTTTTTT
TRBJ2-1 . TRBV11-2 once CASSLTGKIDSYNEQFF TGTGCCAGCAGTCTAACAGGGAAAATAGACTCCTACAATGAGCAGTTCTTC
TRBJ1-2 TRBD1 TRBV2 few CASKVTGEGYGYTF TGTGCCAGCAAGGTGACAGGGGAGGGCTATGGCTACACCTTC
TRBJ2-7 . TRBV5-4 . CASSQVGSYEQYF TGTGCCAGCAGCCAAGTCGGTAGTTACGAGCAGTACTTC
TRBJ2-3 TRBD2 TRBV12-5 . CASRDGGSTDTQYF TGTGCTAGTAGGGACGGGGGGAGCACAGATACGCAGTATTTT
TRBJ1-1 . TRBV9 . CASSAYRATEAFF TGTGCCAGCAGCGCGTACAGGGCCACTGAAGCTTTCTTT
TRBJ1-2 TRBD1 TRBV4-1 . CASSQGDSFYGYTF TGCGCCAGCAGCCAGGGGGACAGCTTCTATGGCTACACCTTC
TRBJ1-5 . TRBV6-1 . CASSARRDSNQPQHF TGTGCCAGCAGTGCCAGGCGCGATAGCAATCAGCCCCAGCATTTT
TRBJ2-1 TRBD2 TRBV27 once CASSSPGLAGEEQFF TGTGCCAGCAGTTCACCGGGACTAGCGGGAGAGGAGCAGTTCTTC
TRBJ1-5 TRBD1 TRBV19 . CASSKGQADHQPQHF TGTGCCAGTAGTAAAGGACAGGCTGACCATCAGCCCCAGCATTTT
TRBJ2-3 TRBD2 TRBV13 . CASSQGTSGGATDTQYF TGTGCCAGCAGCCAAGGGACTAGCGGGGGGGCCACAGATACGCAGTATTTT
TRBJ2-1 TRBD2 TRBV9 . CASSLTSGPLLGGNEQFF TGTGCCAGCAGCCTTACTAGCGGACCCCTCCTTGGGGGCAATGAGCAGTTCTTC
TRBJ1-1 . TRBV30 . CAWSVGGVNTEAFF TGTGCCTGGAGTGTCGGAGGGGTGAACACTGAAGCTTTCTTT
TRBJ1-3 . TRBV10-3 . CAIESGVYGNTIYF TGTGCCATAGAATCAGGGGTGTACGGAAACACCATATATTTT
TRBJ2-7 . TRBV20-1 . CNPRRAYEQYF TGCAATCCGAGGAGGGCCTACGAGCAGTACTTC
TRBJ1-1 TRBD1 TRBV29-1 . CSVLPGTGGSGNTEAFF TGCAGCGTCCTCCCCGGGACAGGGGGCTCGGGGAACACTGAAGCTTTCTTT
TRBJ1-1 TRBD1 TRBV9 . CASRGGQGDEAFF TGTGCCAGTCGAGGGGGGCAGGGGGATGAAGCTTTCTTT
TRBJ1-2 TRBD1 TRBV2 . CASRSPGGTGGAGGYTF TGTGCCAGCCGATCTCCAGGAGGGACAGGGGGCGCGGGTGGCTACACCTTC